This T cell receptor beta chain was profiled in a study of shared clonotypes between healthy human individuals. Study context: For every donor, three CD4 naive, three CD4 memory, two CD8 naive and one CD8 memory plates were used.

General study results and limits: Larger richness was generally estimated for naive than memory subsets. Donor scarcity curtailed the genetic and exposure-history diversity represented herein.

On this clone: Its target is unknown.

As processed by the authors: There were no quality scores in the junction-only immunoSEQ sequences, so filtering differed. Clones were sequenced by immunoSEQ multiplex PCR, and TCRdb holds only the in-frame ones, with some missing. V and J calls and clone size are as listed in that table; D and trimming were resolved from the DNA. The sample yields 550,000 to 750,000 clones, roughly 96% seen once. Germline V gene lookup returns CDR1 MNHEY and CDR2 SVGAGI. The CDR3 has 14 amino acids. V gave up 2 bases and J gave up 3 bases, with 10 bases separating them. Only CD45RO-negative cells positively selected for CCR7 counted as naive CD8 cells, so terminally differentiated effector memory CD45RA+ cells were excluded.

This receptor was taken from a woman in her twenties or thirties in good health. The rearrangement joins TRBV6-5 to TRBJ2-5; D is unclear. Sample: naive CD8+ T cells sorted from blood. The CDR3 DNA sequence: TGTGCCAGCAGTTACGGCGCCAATAAAGAGACCCAGTACTTC. Translated, it gives CASSYGANKETQYF.